This T cell receptor (beta chain) was captured in a study of preoperative IRX-2 immunotherapy in early breast cancer. The V end was cut by 5 bases, the J end by 3 bases, with 8 bases between. Germline-derived CDR1 and CDR2 are MNHNY and SVGAGI (reference sequence). The CDR3 is made up of 12 amino acids. Treatment indicated: preoperative locoregional IRX-2 cytokine immunotherapy. Patients received preoperative, locoregional IRX-2 cytokine immunotherapy in a phase Ib study. Profiling relied on immunoSEQ multiplex PCR, and the TCRdb table lists in-frame clones only, not all of them. The repertoire holds over 55,000 clones, with approximately 94% as singletons.

V is TRBV6-6 and J is TRBJ2-7; D is unclear. The sequence was obtained from a human donor with breast cancer. Sampling was conducted from a patient treated with IRX-2 immunotherapy. CDR3 in DNA: TGTGCCAGCAGTCGAACGATCTACGAGCAGTACTTC. This codes for CASSRTIYEQYF.